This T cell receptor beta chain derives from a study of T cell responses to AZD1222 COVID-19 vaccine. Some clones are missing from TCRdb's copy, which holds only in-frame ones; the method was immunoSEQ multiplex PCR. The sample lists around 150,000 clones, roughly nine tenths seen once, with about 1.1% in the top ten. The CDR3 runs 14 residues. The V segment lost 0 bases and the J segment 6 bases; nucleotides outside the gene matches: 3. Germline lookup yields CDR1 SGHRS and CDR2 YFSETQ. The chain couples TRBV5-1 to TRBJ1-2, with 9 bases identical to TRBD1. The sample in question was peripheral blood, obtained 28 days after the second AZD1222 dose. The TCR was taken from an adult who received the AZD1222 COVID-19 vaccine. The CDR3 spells CASSLDRGLDGYTF. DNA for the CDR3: TGCGCCAGCAGCTTGGACAGGGGGCTTGATGGCTACACCTTC.